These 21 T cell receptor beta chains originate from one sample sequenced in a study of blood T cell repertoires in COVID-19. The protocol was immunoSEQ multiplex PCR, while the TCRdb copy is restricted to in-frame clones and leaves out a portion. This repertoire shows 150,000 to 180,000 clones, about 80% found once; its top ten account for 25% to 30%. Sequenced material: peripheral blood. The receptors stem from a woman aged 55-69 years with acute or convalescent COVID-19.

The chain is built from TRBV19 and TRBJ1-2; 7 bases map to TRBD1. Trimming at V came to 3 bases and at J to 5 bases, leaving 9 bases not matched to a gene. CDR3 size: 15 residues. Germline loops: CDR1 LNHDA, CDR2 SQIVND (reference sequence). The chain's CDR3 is CASSITGTASYGYTF. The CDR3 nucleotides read TGTGCCAGTAGTATCACGGGGACAGCCTCTTATGGCTACACCTTC.

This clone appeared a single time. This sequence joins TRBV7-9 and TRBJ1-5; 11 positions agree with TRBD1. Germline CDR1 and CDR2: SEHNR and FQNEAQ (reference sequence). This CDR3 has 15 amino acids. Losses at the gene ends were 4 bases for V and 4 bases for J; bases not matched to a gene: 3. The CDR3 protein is CASSSDRGHNQPQHF. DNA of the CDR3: TGTGCCAGCAGCTCGGACAGGGGGCATAATCAGCCCCAGCATTTT.

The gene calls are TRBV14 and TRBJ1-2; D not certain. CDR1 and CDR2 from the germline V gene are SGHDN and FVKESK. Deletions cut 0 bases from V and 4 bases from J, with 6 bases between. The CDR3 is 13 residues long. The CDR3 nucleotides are TGTGCCAGCAGCCAAGAACTCGTCTATGGCTACACCTTC. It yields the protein CASSQELVYGYTF.

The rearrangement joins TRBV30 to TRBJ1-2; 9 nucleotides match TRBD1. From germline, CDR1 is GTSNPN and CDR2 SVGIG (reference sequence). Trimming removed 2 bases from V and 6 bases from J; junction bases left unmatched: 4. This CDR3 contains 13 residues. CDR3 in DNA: TGTGCCTGGAGTCGGACAGGGGTTAATGGCTACACCTTC. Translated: CAWSRTGVNGYTF.

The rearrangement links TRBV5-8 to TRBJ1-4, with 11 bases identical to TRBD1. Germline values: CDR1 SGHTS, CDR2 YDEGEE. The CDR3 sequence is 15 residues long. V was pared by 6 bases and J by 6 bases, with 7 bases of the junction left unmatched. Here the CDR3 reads CASTRTGGKDEKLFF. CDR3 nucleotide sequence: TGTGCCAGCACCCGGACAGGGGGCAAGGATGAAAAACTGTTTTTT.

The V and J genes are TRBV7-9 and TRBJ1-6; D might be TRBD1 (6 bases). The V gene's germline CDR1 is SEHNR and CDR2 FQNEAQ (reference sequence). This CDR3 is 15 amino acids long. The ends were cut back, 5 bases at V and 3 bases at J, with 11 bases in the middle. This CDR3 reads CASSPPGVYNSPLHF. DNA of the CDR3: TGTGCCAGCAGCCCCCCAGGGGTCTATAATTCACCCCTCCACTTT.

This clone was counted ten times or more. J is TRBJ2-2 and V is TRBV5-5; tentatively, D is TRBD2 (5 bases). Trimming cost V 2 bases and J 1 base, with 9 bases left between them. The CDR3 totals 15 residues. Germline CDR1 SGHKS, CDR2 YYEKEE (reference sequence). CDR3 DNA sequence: TGTGCCAGCAGCTTCGGGATTTGGAACACCGGGGAGCTGTTTTTT. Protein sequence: CASSFGIWNTGELFF.

DNA for the CDR3: TGTGCCAGCAGCTCTATGGGGGGTAACCTCGTGTGGAACACCGGGGAGCTGTTTTTT. Encoded protein: CASSSMGGNLVWNTGELFF. The genes are TRBV7-6 and TRBJ2-2; tentatively, D is TRBD2 (6 bases). The CDR3 runs to 19 residues. Trimming shortened V by 4 bases and J by 1 base, and 22 bases separated the two germline ends. Per the germline V gene, CDR1 is SGHVS and CDR2 is FNYEAQ.

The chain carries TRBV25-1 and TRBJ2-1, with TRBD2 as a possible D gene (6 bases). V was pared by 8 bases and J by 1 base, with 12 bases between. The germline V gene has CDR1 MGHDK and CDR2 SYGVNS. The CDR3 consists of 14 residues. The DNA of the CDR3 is TGTGCCAGCCTCCCGGCGGGGTCCTACAATGAGCAGTTCTTC. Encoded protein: CASLPAGSYNEQFF.

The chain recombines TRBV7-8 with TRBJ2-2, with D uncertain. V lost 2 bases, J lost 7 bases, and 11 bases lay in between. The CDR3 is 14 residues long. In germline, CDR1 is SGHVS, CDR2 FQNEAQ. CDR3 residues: CASSLIDRYGELFF. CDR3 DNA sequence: TGTGCCAGCAGCTTAATAGATCGATACGGGGAGCTGTTTTTT.

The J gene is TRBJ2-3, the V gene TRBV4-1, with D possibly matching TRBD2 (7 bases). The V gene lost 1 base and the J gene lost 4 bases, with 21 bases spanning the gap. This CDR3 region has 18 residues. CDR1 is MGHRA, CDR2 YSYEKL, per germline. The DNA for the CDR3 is TGCGCCAGCAGCCAAGTTGCGGGCGGGGGCCGGGAAGCAGATACGCAGTATTTT. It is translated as CASSQVAGGGREADTQYF.

CDR3 region: CASTWGPGANVLTF. The CDR3 DNA sequence: TGTGCCAGCACATGGGGCCCTGGGGCCAACGTCCTGACTTTC. The V and J genes are TRBV6-5 and TRBJ2-6, with a tentative D call TRBD1 (5 bases). Between the trimmed V and J ends, which lost 7 bases and 2 bases, there was a span of 9 bases. Germline CDR1 reads MNHEY; CDR2 reads SVGAGI. The CDR3 spans 14 residues.

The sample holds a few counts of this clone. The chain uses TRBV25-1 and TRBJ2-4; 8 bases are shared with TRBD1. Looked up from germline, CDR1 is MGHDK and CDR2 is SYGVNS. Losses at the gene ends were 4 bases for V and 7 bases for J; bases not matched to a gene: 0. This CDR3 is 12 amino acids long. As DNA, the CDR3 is TGTGCCAGCAGTGGGGACAGGAACATTCAGTACTTC. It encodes CASSGDRNIQYF.

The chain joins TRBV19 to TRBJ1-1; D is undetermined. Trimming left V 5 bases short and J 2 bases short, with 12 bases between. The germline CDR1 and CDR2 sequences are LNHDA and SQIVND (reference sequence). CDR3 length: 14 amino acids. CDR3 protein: CASSYSLTNTEAFF. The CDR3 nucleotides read TGTGCCAGTAGTTACAGCCTTACCAACACTGAAGCTTTCTTT.

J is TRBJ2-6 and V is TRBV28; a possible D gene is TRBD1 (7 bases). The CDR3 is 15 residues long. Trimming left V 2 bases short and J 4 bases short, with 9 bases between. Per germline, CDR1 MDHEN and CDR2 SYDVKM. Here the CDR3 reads CASSLQGGGANVLTF. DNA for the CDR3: TGTGCCAGCAGTTTACAGGGGGGAGGGGCCAACGTCCTGACTTTC.

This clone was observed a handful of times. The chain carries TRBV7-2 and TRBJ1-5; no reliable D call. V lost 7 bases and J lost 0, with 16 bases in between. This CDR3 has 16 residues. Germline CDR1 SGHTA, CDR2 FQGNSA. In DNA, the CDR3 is TGTGCCAGCACCTCTGGCGGTGCAAATAGCAATCAGCCCCAGCATTTT. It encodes CASTSGGANSNQPQHF.

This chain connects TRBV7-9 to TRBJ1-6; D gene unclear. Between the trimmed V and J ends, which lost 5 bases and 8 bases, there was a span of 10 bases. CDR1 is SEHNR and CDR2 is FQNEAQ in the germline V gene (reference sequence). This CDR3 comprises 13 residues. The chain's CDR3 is CASSPAGDSPLHF. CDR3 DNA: TGTGCCAGCAGCCCCGCCGGAGATTCACCCCTCCACTTT.

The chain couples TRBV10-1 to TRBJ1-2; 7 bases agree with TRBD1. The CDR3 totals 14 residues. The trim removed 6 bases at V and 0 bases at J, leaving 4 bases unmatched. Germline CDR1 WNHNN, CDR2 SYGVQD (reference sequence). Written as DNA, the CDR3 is TGCGCCAGCAGCCCGGGACAGACTAACTATGGCTACACCTTC. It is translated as CASSPGQTNYGYTF.

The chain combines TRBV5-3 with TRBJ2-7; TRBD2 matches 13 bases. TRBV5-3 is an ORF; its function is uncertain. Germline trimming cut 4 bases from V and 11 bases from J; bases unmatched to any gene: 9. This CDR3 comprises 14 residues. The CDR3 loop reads CARSPGTSGVGKYF. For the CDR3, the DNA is TGTGCCAGAAGCCCCGGGACTAGCGGGGTCGGCAAGTACTTC.

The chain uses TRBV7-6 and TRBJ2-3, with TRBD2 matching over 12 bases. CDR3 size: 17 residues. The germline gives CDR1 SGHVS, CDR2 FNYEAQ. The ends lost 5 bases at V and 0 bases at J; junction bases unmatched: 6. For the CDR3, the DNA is TGTGCCAGCAGCCCCCTAGCGGGGGGGACTAGCACAGATACGCAGTATTTT. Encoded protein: CASSPLAGGTSTDTQYF.

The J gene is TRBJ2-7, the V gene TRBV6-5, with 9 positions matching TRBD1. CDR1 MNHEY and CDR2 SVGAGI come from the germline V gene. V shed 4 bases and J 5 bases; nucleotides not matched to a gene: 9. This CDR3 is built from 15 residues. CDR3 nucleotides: TGTGCCAGCAGTTTCCGGGACAGGGAATCAGACGAGCAGTACTTC. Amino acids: CASSFRDRESDEQYF.